This record looks at one TCR beta chain sequence and its context. The clone's antigen remains unknown. No much larger clone exists at a distance of one base, and base qualities are not known. The data originate from a study of beta chain features in type 1 diabetes (dated by TCRdb to between 2017 and 2018). Background on the whole study: Mean age, gender distribution, total cell number and subset yield did not differ between patients and healthy donors. A total of approximately 100 million sorted cells were examined across all samples, and the number of cells per subset was strongly correlated with RNA yield. The study compared the TCRB repertoires of sorted circulating CD4+ T cell subsets in recently diagnosed type 1 diabetes patients with those in matched healthy donors. Naive and central memory subsets were obtained from all 30 or so donors, but regulatory and stem cell-like memory subsets were isolated from only 8 patients and about 8 healthy donors. Study-wide findings and limitations: Patients with type 1 diabetes made fewer insertions and deleted more nucleotides at VDJ recombination sites, implying thymic rearrangement abnormalities. Because cDNA rather than genomic DNA was sequenced, highly expressing activated cells could have been over-represented, although no difference in activation and CD3 levels was found between groups. Type 1 diabetes patients showed a moderate but significant shortening of TCRB CDR3 length in all four CD4+ subsets. The naive, central memory and regulatory TCRB repertoires appeared to resemble one another more closely among patients than among healthy donors. Shorter templates might be favored by PCR, yet because patient and control samples were amplified and corrected together, any such skew would affect both groups equally. HLA sub-analyses involved small numbers of individuals, so any influence of HLA type on TCRB rearrangement remained unresolved.

Germline trimming: 1 base from V, 4 bases from J; junction bases outside gene matches: 4. Its CDR3 holds 16 amino acids, cysteine through phenylalanine. Only the CDR3 region is kept as DNA, spanning 48 bases read in frame from base 1. The germline V gene specifies SGHVS as CDR1 and FNYEAQ as CDR2. The entire amount of isolated RNA was reverse transcribed using the High Capacity cDNA Reverse Transcription Kit, so the sequenced TCRB transcripts were expressed ones. Deep immunoSEQ sequencing was performed on naive, central memory and regulatory T cell samples, with an average of around 3.4 million total reads per sample. Sorted cells were lysed in RLT buffer, and RNA was extracted using DNase-treated RNeasy Micro or Mini kits according to cell number. To prevent cross-contamination, every cell subset was processed on its own, while patient and healthy donor samples were processed together. Using the immunoSEQ multiplex PCR, TCRB sequences were amplified from cDNA into 87-bp fragments spanning the CDR3 region. Sequencing of the amplicons was done on the Illumina HiSeq platform. The original methods were these. Synthetic template baselines were used to correct PCR bias computationally, reads within Hamming distance 2 were collapsed together, and singletons that could not be merged were discarded. Reads were aligned against IMGT so that V, D and J genes, CDR3 length and insertions or deletions at six rearrangement sites could be assigned. Clonotype counts were normalized to sorted cell number within each subset before computing true diversity and Gini coefficients with the tcR R package. Repertoire sharing was quantified using the overlap coefficient calculated on TCRB nucleotide sequences. Out-of-frame TCRB sequences from naive cells were analyzed as a proxy for the pre-selection repertoire. Drawn from immuneACCESS, this table holds only the in-frame rearrangements with V and J called that TCRdb kept. Clones are partly lost; checked studies trace under half to an unresolved V gene and leave the rest unexplained. V, J and clone size reflect that table, while D and trimming were determined from the DNA. Present in this sample are 810,000 or so clones, roughly 15% of which were seen just once. The biggest ten clones account for 0.02% to 0.03% of the sample.

From each donor, a single peripheral blood sample of roughly 0.11 L on average was drawn into heparinised tubes. Naive, central memory, regulatory and stem cell-like memory CD4+ T cells were sorted on a BD FACSAria II using a panel including CD45RO, CCR7, CD25, CD127, CD95 and CD27. All sorted populations exceeded 98% purity. Right away, PBMCs were isolated by Lymphoprep density gradient centrifugation and were stained directly, with no culture step. To minimize batch effects, samples were stained and sorted in pairs, one healthy donor with one patient per experiment. Material for sequencing was naive CD4+ T cells from blood. What the cell subset or site label conveys for this sample: true naive CD4+ T cells. The sequence joins TRBV7-6 to TRBJ2-7, and 13 junctional nucleotides match TRBD2. The clonotype originates from a woman in her late teens or twenties in good health. The CDR3 has the sequence CASSLGATSGRYEQYF. The DNA sequence reads TGTGCCAGCAGCTTAGGTGCGACTAGCGGGAGGTACGAGCAGTACTTC.